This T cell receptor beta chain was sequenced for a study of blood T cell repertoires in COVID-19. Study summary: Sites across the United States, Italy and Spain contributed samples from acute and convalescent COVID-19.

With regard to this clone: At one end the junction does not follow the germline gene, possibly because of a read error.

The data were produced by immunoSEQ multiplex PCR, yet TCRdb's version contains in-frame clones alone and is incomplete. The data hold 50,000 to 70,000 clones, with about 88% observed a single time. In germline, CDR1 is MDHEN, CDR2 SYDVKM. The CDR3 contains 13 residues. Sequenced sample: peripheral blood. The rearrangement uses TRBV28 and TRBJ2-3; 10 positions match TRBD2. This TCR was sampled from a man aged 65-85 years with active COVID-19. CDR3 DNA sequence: TGTGCCAGCAGCTCAGGCGAGGGACTAGCGATGGTTTTT. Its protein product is CASSSGEGLAMVF.